The present T cell receptor (beta chain) was sequenced within a study of blood T cell repertoires in COVID-19. Overall study: Researchers got acute and convalescent COVID-19 samples from the United States, Italy and Spain.

TCRdb keeps only in-frame clones here, not all; method: immunoSEQ multiplex PCR. The profile shows about 48,000 clones, about 87% of them singletons. V was cut by 8 bases and J by 4 bases, with 12 bases left in between. The CDR3 loop spans 14 amino acids. Germline V lookup: CDR1 MNHEY, CDR2 SMNVEV (reference sequence). The sequenced sample consisted of peripheral blood. This clonotype originated in a human donor in a cohort sampled during active COVID-19. This chain uses TRBV27 with TRBJ1-6; TRBD1 is a possible D gene (5 bases). The CDR3 coding sequence is TGTGCCAGCGGACCAGGGTTATATAATTCACCCCTCCACTTT. This translates into CASGPGLYNSPLHF.